These 29 T cell receptor beta chains share one sample of origin, sequenced in a study of T cell responses to AZD1222 COVID-19 vaccine. This table comes from immunoSEQ multiplex PCR, and its TCRdb copy is limited to in-frame clones, with some not included. The sample has approximately 120,000 clones, 70% to 90% seen once. The starting material was peripheral blood, obtained on day 0 of AZD1222 vaccination. The source of these receptors is an adult in good health.

The CDR3 DNA follows: TGTGCCAGCGGGAGAGATAATTCACCCCTCCACTTT. This encodes CASGRDNSPLHF. The chain joins TRBV9 to TRBJ1-6; D gene uncertain. Trimming removed 7 bases at V and 5 bases at J, with 7 bases between. The CDR3 consists of 12 residues. CDR1 is SGDLS and CDR2 is YYNGEE in the germline V gene. The full variable domain, with the rest looked up from reference TRBV9 and TRBJ1-6, is DSGVTQTPKHLITATGQRVTLRCSPRSGDLSVYWYQQSLDQGLQFLIQYYNGEERAKGNILERFSAQQFPDLHSELNLSSLELGDSALYFCASGRDNSPLHFGNGTRLTVT.

The J gene is TRBJ1-1, the V gene TRBV28; no firm D call. Germline CDR1 MDHEN, CDR2 SYDVKM. The CDR3 has 14 amino acids. Trimming removed 7 bases from V and 2 bases from J, with 14 bases in between. This chain's CDR3 is CASKIEGANTEAFF. CDR3 DNA: TGTGCCAGCAAAATTGAGGGCGCTAACACTGAAGCTTTCTTT.

This chain joins TRBV19 and TRBJ2-1, with D maybe TRBD2 (5 bases). Germline V gene data show CDR1 as LNHDA and CDR2 as SQIVND (reference sequence). Trimming removed 7 bases at V and 6 bases at J, with 19 bases between. The CDR3 length is 15 residues. The CDR3 is CASILESSRGNEQFF. In DNA form, the CDR3 reads TGTGCCAGTATCCTTGAGTCTAGCCGGGGCAATGAGCAGTTCTTC.

This chain uses TRBV5-4 with TRBJ1-2; the D gene is possibly TRBD1 (6 bases). V lost 4 bases and J 4 bases, leaving 14 bases between the germline ends. Germline CDR1 reads SGHNT; CDR2 reads YYREEE (reference sequence). This CDR3 has 14 amino acids. The CDR3: CASSPVGGSYGYTF. CDR3 in DNA: TGTGCCAGCAGCCCGGTGGGGGGCAGCTATGGCTACACCTTC.

This chain links TRBV27 with TRBJ1-5; TRBD1 might be the D (6 bases). V gave up 8 bases and J gave up 2 bases, with 13 bases separating them. Germline V gene sequence: CDR1 MNHEY, CDR2 SMNVEV (reference sequence). The CDR3 is 14 residues long. CDR3 bases: TGTGCCAGCTCGGGGGGGCTTGGCAATCAGCCCCAGCATTTT. Residues: CASSGGLGNQPQHF.

The rearrangement uses TRBV19 and TRBJ1-1; no definite D call. The CDR3 is 15 amino acids. Between the trimmed V and J ends, which lost 6 bases and 0 bases, there was a span of 14 bases. CDR1 and CDR2 (germline): LNHDA, SQIVND (reference sequence). The CDR3 region has the DNA TGTGCCAGTAGCCCCCGCGGCGTATTGAACACTGAAGCTTTCTTT. Encoded protein: CASSPRGVLNTEAFF. Full variable domain (missing parts from reference TRBV19 and TRBJ1-1): DGGITQSPKYLFRKEGQNVTLSCEQNLNHDAMYWYRQDPGQGLRLIYYSQIVNDFQKGDIAEGYSVSREKKESFPLTVTSAQKNPTAFYLCASSPRGVLNTEAFFGQGTRLTVV.

This chain's CDR3 is CASSHNQPQHF. The CDR3 region has the DNA TGTGCCAGCAGCCACAATCAGCCCCAGCATTTT. This chain joins TRBV28 and TRBJ1-5; unclear D gene. CDR1 and CDR2 (germline): MDHEN, SYDVKM. Trimming stripped 6 bases from V and 3 bases from J, with 3 bases between. There are 11 residues in the CDR3. The full variable domain, with the rest looked up from reference TRBV28 and TRBJ1-5, is DVKVTQSSRYLVKRTGEKVFLECVQDMDHENMFWYRQDPGLGLRLIYFSYDVKMKEKGDIPEGYSVSREKKERFSLILESASTNQTSMYLCASSHNQPQHFGDGTRLSIL.

The chain carries TRBV3-1 (or the pseudogene TRBV3-2) and TRBJ1-1; 9 nucleotides align to TRBD1. V dropped 3 bases and J dropped 2; count of bases not matched to a gene: 4. The CDR3 has 15 amino acids. Germline V lookup: CDR1 LGHDT, CDR2 YNNKEL (reference sequence). Here the CDR3 DNA reads TGTGCCAGCAGCCAGATGGGACAGGGAAACACTGAAGCTTTCTTT. This translates into CASSQMGQGNTEAFF.

This CDR3 reads CASSPPGQSSYEQYF. DNA of the CDR3: TGTGCCAGCAGTCCGCCGGGACAGAGCTCCTACGAGCAGTACTTC. The chain recombines TRBV28 with TRBJ2-7, with 7 bases aligning to TRBD1. J gave up 0 bases and V 5 bases, and 7 bases lay outside the gene matches. Germline V lookup: CDR1 MDHEN, CDR2 SYDVKM. CDR3 length: 15 residues.

The chain couples TRBV18 to TRBJ1-2, with unresolved D. This CDR3 has 14 residues. The germline V and J ends were trimmed by 5 bases and 4 bases, with 14 bases remaining between them. Germline V gene data show CDR1 as KGHSH and CDR2 as LQKENI. CDR3 in amino acids: CASSSVAVPYGYTF. As DNA, the CDR3 is TGTGCCAGCTCATCGGTGGCGGTGCCCTATGGCTACACCTTC. Combining the CDR3 with reference TRBV18 and TRBJ1-2 gives the whole variable domain NAGVMQNPRHLVRRRGQEARLRCSPMKGHSHVYWYRQLPEEGLKFMVYLQKENIIDESGMPKERFSAEFPKEGPSILRIQQVVRGDSAAYFCASSSVAVPYGYTFGSGTRLTVV.

V gene TRBV29-1 combines with J gene TRBJ2-3, with 8 bases aligning to TRBD1. Germline loops: CDR1 SQVTM, CDR2 ANQGSEA. CDR3 length: 14 residues. With V trimmed by 7 bases and J by 0 bases, 6 bases remained unmatched. The CDR3 bases are TGCAGCGCTACACAGGGGGTGAGCACAGATACGCAGTATTTT. It codes for CSATQGVSTDTQYF.

The sample holds one count of this clone. The chain combines TRBV5-1 with TRBJ1-5, with a tentative D call TRBD1 (6 bases). Trimming took off 0 bases at V and 2 bases at J, with 9 bases between the two ends. The CDR3 runs 15 residues. Per germline, CDR1 SGHRS and CDR2 YFSETQ. Here the CDR3 reads CASSLAPGGNQPQHF. CDR3 DNA: TGCGCCAGCAGCTTGGCCCCAGGGGGCAATCAGCCCCAGCATTTT.

V and J are TRBV11-2 and TRBJ2-3; tentatively, D is TRBD1 (5 bases). V dropped 10 bases and J dropped 8 bases, with 19 bases sitting between them. This CDR3 has 13 amino acids. The germline gives CDR1 SGHAT, CDR2 FQNNGV. This CDR3 reads CATSGATSATQYF. In nucleotides, the CDR3 is TGTGCCACCTCTGGGGCAACTTCAGCTACGCAGTATTTT.

CDR3 amino acids: CASSVSVSTDTQYF. The CDR3 DNA reads TGTGCCAGCAGCGTGTCAGTTAGCACAGATACGCAGTATTTT. The rearrangement links TRBV9 to TRBJ2-3, with D unclear. The CDR3 loop spans 14 amino acids. CDR1 is SGDLS, CDR2 YYNGEE, per germline. V gave up 2 bases and J gave up 0 bases, with 7 bases separating them.

This chain joins TRBV19 and TRBJ1-5; D perhaps matches TRBD1 (5 bases). V lost 6 bases to trimming and J lost 3 bases, with 18 bases between them. Germline V gene data show CDR1 as LNHDA and CDR2 as SQIVND (reference sequence). The CDR3 extends over 16 amino acids. This chain's CDR3 is CASSTSGGGTNQPQHF. As DNA, the CDR3 is TGTGCCAGTAGCACCTCCGGCGGGGGGACCAATCAGCCCCAGCATTTT.

The chain recombines TRBV7-2 with TRBJ1-2, with D hard to call. The ends were cut back, 1 base at V and 3 bases at J, with 12 bases in the middle. The CDR3 runs to 15 residues. Per germline, CDR1 SGHTA and CDR2 FQGNSA. The chain's CDR3 is CASSLGTGVYYGYTF. CDR3 DNA sequence: TGTGCCAGCAGCTTAGGGACGGGCGTTTACTATGGCTACACCTTC.

The chain uses TRBV5-1 and TRBJ2-7, with D perhaps TRBD2 (6 bases). Germline-derived CDR1 and CDR2 are SGHRS and YFSETQ. V was pared by 0 bases and J by 6 bases, with 13 bases between. The CDR3 runs 14 residues. CDR3 sequence (DNA): TGCGCCAGCAGCTTGGGGGTGGGGAGGCTCGAGCAGTACTTC. Its protein product is CASSLGVGRLEQYF.

The chain joins TRBV6-1 to TRBJ1-5; no clear D. Germline V gives CDR1 MNHNS, CDR2 SASEGT. Trimming took off 2 bases at V and 5 bases at J, with 16 bases between the two ends. The CDR3 length is 16 residues. CDR3: CASSELRGVGHQPQHF. The CDR3 bases are TGTGCCAGCAGTGAATTGCGGGGAGTAGGGCATCAGCCCCAGCATTTT.

The chain employs TRBV5-5 and TRBJ1-1; 7 positions match TRBD1. The germline V gene has CDR1 SGHKS and CDR2 YYEKEE (reference sequence). The CDR3 runs to 14 residues. Losses at the gene ends were 3 bases for V and 0 bases for J; bases not matched to a gene: 2. Here the CDR3 reads CASSWGQLNTEAFF. The CDR3 DNA is TGTGCCAGCAGCTGGGGACAGCTGAACACTGAAGCTTTCTTT.

The V call is TRBV3-1 (or the pseudogene TRBV3-2), the J call TRBJ1-1; D perhaps matches TRBD1 (6 bases). The CDR3 totals 14 residues. The germline V gene has CDR1 LGHDT and CDR2 YNNKEL (reference sequence). Between the trimmed V and J ends, which lost 4 bases and 0 bases, there was a span of 9 bases. The chain's CDR3 is CASSPRGLNTEAFF. The CDR3 region has the DNA TGTGCCAGCAGCCCCAGGGGTTTGAACACTGAAGCTTTCTTT.

This chain joins TRBV25-1 and TRBJ2-7; TRBD2 might be the D (5 bases). Trimming removed 4 bases from V and 4 bases from J, with 11 bases in between. The CDR3 has 13 residues. Germline V gene data show CDR1 as MGHDK and CDR2 as SYGVNS. The CDR3 DNA follows: TGTGCCAGCAGTGCAAAGCGGTTATACGAGCAGTACTTC. This gives the protein CASSAKRLYEQYF.

This rearrangement joins TRBV10-3 to TRBJ1-2, with D tentatively TRBD1 (6 bases). The CDR3 is made up of 17 amino acids. The V end lost 0 bases, the J end lost 2 bases, and 16 bases lay between the germline ends. The germline CDR1 and CDR2 sequences are ENHRY and SYGVKD. The CDR3 region is CAISESVGQSTNYGYTF. DNA of the CDR3: TGTGCCATCAGTGAGTCCGTAGGACAGTCCACAAACTATGGCTACACCTTC.

This chain links TRBV7-2 with TRBJ1-5; 7 positions match TRBD1. With 5 bases clipped from V and 4 bases from J, the junction kept 8 bases outside the gene matches. CDR3 size: 15 residues. The germline V gene encodes CDR1 SGHTA and CDR2 FQGNSA. The CDR3 sequence is CASSQTGRTNQPQHF. The CDR3 coding sequence is TGTGCCAGCAGCCAGACAGGGAGGACAAATCAGCCCCAGCATTTT.

The chain uses TRBV30 and TRBJ1-2; no firm D call. The CDR3 runs to 14 residues. Trimming shortened V by 4 bases and J by 0 bases, and 12 bases separated the two germline ends. Germline V lookup: CDR1 GTSNPN, CDR2 SVGIG (reference sequence). CDR3 nucleotides: TGTGCCTGGAACCTTGGACGAACTAACTATGGCTACACCTTC. It is translated as CAWNLGRTNYGYTF.

This sequence joins TRBV29-1 and TRBJ2-2; 7 bases agree with TRBD1. CDR3 size: 14 residues. The junction had 7 bases not matched to a gene; V was cut back by 6 bases and J by 3 bases. Germline CDR1 is SQVTM and CDR2 is ANQGSEA. This CDR3 is CSVRRTGDTGELFF. The CDR3 region has the DNA TGCAGCGTCAGAAGGACAGGTGACACCGGGGAGCTGTTTTTT.

CDR3 DNA: TGCGCCAGCAGCTTGGTATCGCAGAGCTCCTATAATTCACCCCTCCACTTT. This gives the protein CASSLVSQSSYNSPLHF. This chain links TRBV5-1 with TRBJ1-6, with D unclear. This CDR3 contains 17 residues. CDR1 is SGHRS, CDR2 YFSETQ, per germline. Trimming stripped 0 bases from V and 0 bases from J, with 10 bases between.

The chain combines TRBV3-1 (or the pseudogene TRBV3-2) with TRBJ1-5; D gene unclear. The CDR3 contains 13 residues. Trimming took 1 base from V and 9 from J, leaving 10 bases between them. Looked up from germline, CDR1 is LGHDT and CDR2 is YNNKEL (reference sequence). The CDR3 loop is CASSQGPGRPQHF. In nucleotides, the CDR3 is TGTGCCAGCAGCCAAGGCCCGGGTCGGCCCCAGCATTTT.

This clone was recorded once. The chain employs TRBV3-1 (or the pseudogene TRBV3-2) and TRBJ2-6, with a weak D call TRBD2 (5 bases). Germline lookup yields CDR1 LGHDT and CDR2 YNNKEL (reference sequence). Trimming stripped 4 bases from V and 0 bases from J, with 16 bases between. CDR3 size: 18 residues. In DNA, the CDR3 is TGTGCCAGCAGCCGAGGCAGCAGCGCGGGCTCTGGGGCCAACGTCCTGACTTTC. Its translation: CASSRGSSAGSGANVLTF.

This clone turned up a few times. The chain is built from TRBV5-6 and TRBJ2-1; tentative D call: TRBD2 (5 bases). The CDR3 loop spans 15 amino acids. Germline V gene lookup returns CDR1 SGHDT and CDR2 YYEEEE. Trimming took off 2 bases at V and 0 bases at J, with 9 bases between the two ends. The CDR3 loop is CASSFRGSSYNEQFF. The CDR3 DNA follows: TGTGCCAGCAGCTTCCGGGGTAGCTCCTACAATGAGCAGTTCTTC.